The 2 T cell receptor beta chains presented below share a single source sample, sequenced in a study of T-cell memory formation after mild COVID-19. TCRdb processed the 5' RACE reads anew with MiXCR; each CDR3 protein has one entry. The sample contains 550,000 to 650,000 distinct CDR3 sequences, roughly 17% of which appear only once. The sample consisted of PBMCs or a T cell subset sorted from them (not recorded which). These receptors were taken from an adult woman who had mild COVID-19 (a few samples of this study predate the infection). Cell type and time point are not known.

The V gene is TRBV4-3, the J gene TRBJ2-3; D remains ambiguous. The V and J ends lost 0 bases and 0 bases respectively, with 7 bases between them. This CDR3 spans 15 amino acids. Germline lookup yields CDR1 LGHNA and CDR2 YSLEER. The CDR3, as DNA: TGCGCCAGCAGCCAAGAGTGGGCTAGCACAGATACGCAGTATTTT. This sequence encodes CASSQEWASTDTQYF.

This clonotype was seen more than once but under ten times. The chain carries TRBV19 and TRBJ1-5; D is perhaps TRBD1 (6 bases). CDR1 and CDR2 from the germline V gene are LNHDA and SQIVND (reference sequence). Trimming removed 7 bases at V and 2 bases at J, with 15 bases between. The CDR3 totals 15 residues. Here the CDR3 DNA reads TGTGCCAGTAATCCGTATGAGGGGGGCAATCAGCCCCAGCATTTT. Its translation: CASNPYEGGNQPQHF.